What follows are 23 T cell receptor beta chains derived from one specimen sequenced in a study of beta chain features in type 1 diabetes. The entirety of the isolated RNA underwent reverse transcription, so expressed TCRB transcripts were sequenced. Repertoires were generated with immunoSEQ multiplex PCR, while TCRdb's copy carries only in-frame clones and drops some. There are about 340,000 clones in the sample; roughly 14% occur only once, and roughly 0.015% lies in the top ten. For these receptors, no antigen is known. Findings of the study overall: Type 1 diabetes patients had moderately but significantly shorter TCRB CDR3s in all four CD4+ subsets.

Sequencing was performed on naive CD4+ T cells from blood. Every receptor here comes from a woman between 18 and 29 years old with type 1 diabetes.

A single count supports this clone. In nucleotides, the CDR3 is TGTGCCTGGAGCCAAGAGGGGCCCCAGCATTTT. Its protein is CAWSQEGPQHF. The chain joins TRBV30 to TRBJ1-5; D remains ambiguous. Germline assignment: CDR1 GTSNPN and CDR2 SVGIG (reference sequence). V was clipped by 3 bases and J by 9 bases, with 9 bases between them. The CDR3 spans 11 residues.

The chain couples TRBV6-5 to TRBJ2-1; weak D call: TRBD2 (5 bases). CDR1 and CDR2 from the germline V gene are MNHEY and SVGAGI. The CDR3 contains 14 residues. The germline V and J ends were trimmed by 5 bases and 4 bases, with 12 bases remaining between them. CDR3 residues: CASSPGTAYNEQFF. CDR3 bases: TGTGCCAGCAGTCCGGGAACAGCTTACAATGAGCAGTTCTTC.

This clone was seen only a few times. J is TRBJ2-3 and V is TRBV30; 7 positions match TRBD1. Looked up from germline, CDR1 is GTSNPN and CDR2 is SVGIG (reference sequence). This CDR3 contains 11 residues. The CDR3 loop reads CASTGWNTQYF. Here the CDR3 DNA reads TGTGCATCGACAGGGTGGAATACGCAGTATTTT. Using reference TRBV30 and TRBJ2-3 for the parts outside the CDR3, the full variable domain is SQTIHQWPATLVQPVGSPLSLECTVEGTSNPNLYWYRQAAGRGLQLLFYSVGIGQISSEVPQNLSASRPQDRQFILSSKKLLLSDSGFYLCASTGWNTQYFGPGTRLTVL.

This clone was counted a few times. The V and J genes are TRBV5-1 and TRBJ2-3; the match to TRBD1 covers 8 bases. Per germline, CDR1 SGHRS and CDR2 YFSETQ. The CDR3 consists of 16 residues. V dropped 6 bases and J dropped 6; count of bases not matched to a gene: 15. CDR3 DNA sequence: TGCGCCAGCACCACTACTCCCGGGACAGGAGCCGATACGCAGTATTTT. Translated, it gives CASTTTPGTGADTQYF.

The chain recombines TRBV19 with TRBJ2-5, with 8 bases lining up with TRBD1. The CDR3 covers 13 residues. The V gene's germline CDR1 is LNHDA and CDR2 SQIVND (reference sequence). The V and J ends lost 10 bases and 5 bases, in that order; junction bases with no gene match: 9. In nucleotides, the CDR3 is TGTGCCACCACGGGGACAGGCGGGGAGACCCAGTACTTC. It yields the protein CATTGTGGETQYF.

This clone was detected only a few times. The chain recombines TRBV29-1 with TRBJ1-2; TRBD1 matches at 9 bases. Germline V gene data show CDR1 as SQVTM and CDR2 as ANQGSEA. The CDR3 runs 11 residues. V lost 4 bases and J lost 12; bases outside the gene matches: 6. The CDR3 spells CSVGQGDGNTF. CDR3 DNA: TGCAGCGTTGGACAGGGGGACGGCAACACCTTC.

In its sample, this clone was seen a few times. J is TRBJ2-7 and V is TRBV10-3, with TRBD1 identical over 8 bases. V lost 3 bases to trimming and J lost 5 bases; unmatched junction nucleotides: 15. The length of the CDR3 is 17 residues. CDR1 is ENHRY, CDR2 SYGVKD, per germline. For the CDR3, the DNA is TGTGCCATCAGTGAACCCCTCACAGGGGGTCTTATCCACGAGCAGTACTTC. Protein product: CAISEPLTGGLIHEQYF.

The V call is TRBV14, the J call TRBJ2-7, with D possibly matching TRBD2 (6 bases). The ends were cut back, 3 bases at V and 9 bases at J, with 15 bases in the middle. This CDR3 is 13 amino acids long. Germline V lookup: CDR1 SGHDN, CDR2 FVKESK. As DNA, the CDR3 is TGTGCCAGCAGCCAGACTAGGGGCGCACGGCAGTACGTC. Its translation is CASSQTRGARQYV.

The chain has TRBV28 and TRBJ1-4, with unresolved D. CDR1 MDHEN and CDR2 SYDVKM come from the germline V gene. CDR3 size: 14 residues. V was trimmed by 2 bases and J by 8 bases, leaving 12 bases between them. The DNA for the CDR3 is TGTGCCAGCAGTTTAGGAGGGTTGGGGGAAAAACTGTTTTTT. This gives the protein CASSLGGLGEKLFF.

V is TRBV7-2 and J is TRBJ2-7; 14 nucleotides agree with TRBD2. Germline V gives CDR1 SGHTA, CDR2 FQGNSA. The CDR3 loop spans 17 amino acids. V lost 3 bases and J lost 3; bases outside the gene matches: 7. The CDR3 DNA reads as TGTGCCAGCAGCTTGGGGGGACTAGCGGGAGTAGGCTACGAGCAGTACTTC. Protein sequence: CASSLGGLAGVGYEQYF.

This clone has just a few counts. The chain recombines TRBV5-4 with TRBJ1-2; no firm D call. CDR3 size: 13 residues. Germline V lookup: CDR1 SGHNT, CDR2 YYREEE (reference sequence). The V gene lost 0 bases and the J gene lost 0 bases, with 3 bases spanning the gap. The CDR3: CASSLAANYGYTF. The CDR3 nucleotides read TGTGCCAGCAGCTTGGCAGCTAACTATGGCTACACCTTC.

The chain joins TRBV7-2 to TRBJ1-3, with D unresolved. This CDR3 spans 12 amino acids. Germline V gene lookup returns CDR1 SGHTA and CDR2 FQGNSA. Trimming removed 6 bases from V and 0 bases from J, with 3 bases in between. Here the CDR3 reads CASSYSGNTIYF. The CDR3 DNA follows: TGTGCCAGCAGTTACTCTGGAAACACCATATATTTT.

This clone came up a few times. CDR3 sequence reads: CASSVGGLAGYETQYF. In DNA, the CDR3 is TGTGCCAGCAGCGTAGGGGGACTAGCGGGATACGAGACCCAGTACTTC. The chain joins TRBV9 to TRBJ2-5, with 13 nucleotides matching TRBD2. Germline V gene sequence: CDR1 SGDLS, CDR2 YYNGEE. J gave up 5 bases and V 0 bases, and 4 bases lay outside the gene matches. The CDR3 loop spans 16 amino acids.

This chain links TRBV7-2 with TRBJ2-5, with 14 nucleotides matching TRBD2. This CDR3 comprises 15 residues. CDR1 is SGHTA, CDR2 FQGNSA, per germline. Trimming took 7 bases from V and 4 from J; bases not matched to a gene: 5. The CDR3 loop reads CASTLGLAGVETQYF. Written as DNA, the CDR3 is TGTGCCAGCACCTTGGGACTAGCGGGAGTAGAGACCCAGTACTTC.

The V and J genes are TRBV7-9 and TRBJ2-2; TRBD1 matches at 7 bases. Trimming took 2 bases from V and 4 from J; bases not matched to a gene: 10. This CDR3 has 17 residues. Germline V gene lookup returns CDR1 SEHNR and CDR2 FQNEAQ (reference sequence). CDR3 DNA sequence: TGTGCCAGCAGCTTAAACCGACAGGGTGTCCGCACCGGGGAGCTGTTTTTT. This encodes CASSLNRQGVRTGELFF.

J is TRBJ2-3 and V is TRBV5-1; a possible D gene is TRBD1 (5 bases). CDR3 length: 14 amino acids. Germline CDR1 is SGHRS and CDR2 is YFSETQ. Trimming shortened V by 6 bases and J by 6 bases, and 17 bases separated the two germline ends. The CDR3 sequence is CASNSRGTSDTQYF. CDR3 nucleotide sequence: TGCGCCAGCAACTCTAGGGGAACCAGCGATACGCAGTATTTT.

This clone was recorded a few times. The V call is TRBV4-2, the J call TRBJ1-4; the match to TRBD1 covers 12 bases. V shed 8 bases and J 8 bases; nucleotides not matched to a gene: 3. The CDR3 is 13 amino acids. The germline CDR1 and CDR2 sequences are LGHNA and YNFKEQ. For the CDR3, the DNA is TGTGCCAGCCGGGGGACAGGGGGCGAAAAACTGTTTTTT. It codes for CASRGTGGEKLFF.

This clone occurred a few times. The chain couples TRBV12-5 to TRBJ1-2, with 8 bases that match TRBD1. The CDR3 has 15 residues. The germline gives CDR1 LGHNT, CDR2 FRNRAP. V lost 0 bases to trimming and J lost 4 bases; unmatched junction nucleotides: 4. CDR3 bases: TGTGCTAGTGGTTTGGTACAGGGGGGATTCTATGGCTACACCTTC. Translated, it gives CASGLVQGGFYGYTF.

V and J are TRBV27 and TRBJ2-7; TRBD1 might be the D (5 bases). The CDR3 length is 16 residues. The V end was cut by 4 bases, the J end by 1 base, with 17 bases between. Per the germline V gene, CDR1 is MNHEY and CDR2 is SMNVEV (reference sequence). CDR3 in DNA: TGTGCCAGCAGTTCCCATTGGGCAGGGCATTCCTACGAGCAGTACTTC. As protein: CASSSHWAGHSYEQYF.

The V gene is TRBV7-3, the J gene TRBJ2-7; D might be TRBD2 (5 bases). Looked up from germline, CDR1 is SGHTA and CDR2 is FQGTGA. The CDR3 is made up of 15 amino acids. Trimming took off 1 base at V and 0 bases at J, with 10 bases between the two ends. Written as DNA, the CDR3 is TGTGCCAGCAGCTTAATGAGGGTAGGCTCCTACGAGCAGTACTTC. Amino acid sequence: CASSLMRVGSYEQYF.

There are a few counts of this clone. The chain links TRBV7-2 to TRBJ2-1, with D maybe TRBD2 (5 bases). The ends were cut back, 5 bases at V and 9 bases at J, with 20 bases in the middle. The CDR3 is 15 amino acids. Germline-derived CDR1 and CDR2 are SGHTA and FQGNSA. CDR3 in DNA: TGTGCCAGCAGCACTACTAGTGGGCAAGTCGGTGAGCAGTTCTTC. Protein product: CASSTTSGQVGEQFF.

There are a few counts of this clone. The J gene is TRBJ1-5, the V gene TRBV10-3; D might be TRBD1 (6 bases). Germline CDR1 reads ENHRY; CDR2 reads SYGVKD. The CDR3 length is 14 residues. The ends were cut back, 10 bases at V and 0 bases at J, with 13 bases in the middle. The CDR3 DNA is TGTGCCACAAAGGGGGGGTTTAGCAATCAGCCCCAGCATTTT. It specifies CATKGGFSNQPQHF.

The chain joins TRBV15 to TRBJ2-1; 13 bases map to TRBD2. The V gene's germline CDR1 is LNHNV and CDR2 YYDKDF (reference sequence). With V trimmed by 5 bases and J by 6 bases, 4 bases remained unmatched. This CDR3 region has 15 residues. This chain's CDR3 is CATSRTSGSFNEQFF. In DNA form, the CDR3 reads TGTGCCACCAGCCGGACTAGCGGGAGCTTCAATGAGCAGTTCTTC.